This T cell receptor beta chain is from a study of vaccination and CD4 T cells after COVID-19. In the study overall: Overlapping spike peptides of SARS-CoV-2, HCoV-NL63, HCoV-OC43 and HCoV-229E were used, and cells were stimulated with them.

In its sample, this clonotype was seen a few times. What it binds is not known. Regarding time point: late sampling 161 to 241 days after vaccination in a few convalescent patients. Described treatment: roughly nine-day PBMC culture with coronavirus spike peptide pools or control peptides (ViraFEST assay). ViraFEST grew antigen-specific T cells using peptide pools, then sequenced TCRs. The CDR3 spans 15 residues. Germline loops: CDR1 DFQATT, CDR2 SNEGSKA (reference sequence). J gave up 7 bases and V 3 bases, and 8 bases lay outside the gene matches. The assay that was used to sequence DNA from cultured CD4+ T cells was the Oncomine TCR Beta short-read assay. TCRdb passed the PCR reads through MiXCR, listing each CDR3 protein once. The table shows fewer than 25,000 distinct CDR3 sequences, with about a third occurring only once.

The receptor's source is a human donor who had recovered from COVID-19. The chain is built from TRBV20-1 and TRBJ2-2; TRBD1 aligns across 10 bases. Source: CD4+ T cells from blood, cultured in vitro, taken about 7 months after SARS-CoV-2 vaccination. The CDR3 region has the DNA TGCAGTGCTAGGCCGGGGACAGGGGCGGGCGGGGAGCTGTTTTTT. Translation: CSARPGTGAGGELFF.